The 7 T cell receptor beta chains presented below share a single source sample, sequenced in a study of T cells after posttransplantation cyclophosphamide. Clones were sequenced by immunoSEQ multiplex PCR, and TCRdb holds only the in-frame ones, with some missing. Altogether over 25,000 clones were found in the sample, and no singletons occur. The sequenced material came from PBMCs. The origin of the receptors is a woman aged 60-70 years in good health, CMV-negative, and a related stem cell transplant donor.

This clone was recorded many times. In nucleotides, the CDR3 is TGTGCCAGCAGCTTAGAGAGGGGCGGCTATGGCTACACCTTC. This translates into CASSLERGGYGYTF. The chain links TRBV7-2 to TRBJ1-2; weak D call: TRBD1 (5 bases). Per the germline V gene, CDR1 is SGHTA and CDR2 is FQGNSA. The CDR3 has 14 residues. V gave up 1 base and J gave up 4 bases, with 10 bases separating them.

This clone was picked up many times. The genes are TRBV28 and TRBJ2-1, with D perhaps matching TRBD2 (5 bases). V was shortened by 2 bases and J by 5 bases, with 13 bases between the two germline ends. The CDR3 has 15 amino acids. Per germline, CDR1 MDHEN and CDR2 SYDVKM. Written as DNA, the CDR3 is TGTGCCAGCAGTTTAGGGCGGGTAAATCACAATGAGCAGTTCTTC. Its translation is CASSLGRVNHNEQFF.

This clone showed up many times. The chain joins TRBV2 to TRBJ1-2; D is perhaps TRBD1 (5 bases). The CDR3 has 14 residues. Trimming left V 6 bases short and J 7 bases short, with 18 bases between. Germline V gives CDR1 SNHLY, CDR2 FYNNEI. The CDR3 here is CASSNSEGSVGYTF. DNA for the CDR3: TGTGCCAGCAGCAACTCCGAGGGGTCGGTTGGCTACACCTTC.

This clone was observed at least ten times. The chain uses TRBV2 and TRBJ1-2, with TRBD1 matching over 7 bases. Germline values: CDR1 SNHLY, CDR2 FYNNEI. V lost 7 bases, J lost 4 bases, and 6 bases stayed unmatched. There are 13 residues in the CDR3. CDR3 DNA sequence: TGTGCCAGCATCAAACAGGGGAGCTATGGCTACACCTTC. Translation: CASIKQGSYGYTF.

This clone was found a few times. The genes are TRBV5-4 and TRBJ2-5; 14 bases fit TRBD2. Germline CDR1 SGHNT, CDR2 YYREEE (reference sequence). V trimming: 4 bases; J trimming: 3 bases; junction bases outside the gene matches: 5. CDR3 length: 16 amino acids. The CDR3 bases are TGTGCCAGCAGCCTAGGACTAGCGGGAGGAGAAGAGACCCAGTACTTC. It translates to CASSLGLAGGEETQYF.

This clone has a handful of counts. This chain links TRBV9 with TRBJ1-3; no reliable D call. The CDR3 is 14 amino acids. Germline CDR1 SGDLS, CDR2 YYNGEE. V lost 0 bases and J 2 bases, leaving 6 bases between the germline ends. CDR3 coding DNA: TGTGCCAGCAGCGTAGCCCAGACTGGAAACACCATATATTTT. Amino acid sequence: CASSVAQTGNTIYF.

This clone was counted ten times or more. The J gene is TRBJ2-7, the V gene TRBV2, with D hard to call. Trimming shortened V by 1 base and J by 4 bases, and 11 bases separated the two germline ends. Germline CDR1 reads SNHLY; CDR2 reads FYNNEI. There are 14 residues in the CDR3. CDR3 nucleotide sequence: TGTGCCAGCAGTGAAGGGGCGCAGGATTACGAGCAGTACTTC. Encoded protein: CASSEGAQDYEQYF.